Shown below are 4 T cell receptor beta chains from a single sample sequenced in a study of blood T cell repertoires in COVID-19. Assay used: immunoSEQ multiplex PCR; TCRdb lists only in-frame clones, some missing. The repertoire holds roughly 380,000 clones, with roughly nine tenths as singletons. Sample: peripheral blood. These receptors were taken from a woman aged 60 to 75 with COVID-19, enrolled during active disease.

The chain has TRBV7-9 and TRBJ2-5; TRBD2 matches 9 bases. Losses at the gene ends were 6 bases for V and 5 bases for J; bases not matched to a gene: 7. The germline V gene has CDR1 SEHNR and CDR2 FQNEAQ (reference sequence). The CDR3 totals 14 residues. CDR3 amino acids: CASRQRGGAETQYF. For the CDR3, the DNA is TGTGCCAGCAGACAACGCGGGGGGGCGGAGACCCAGTACTTC. Supplemented by reference TRBV7-9 and TRBJ2-5, the full variable domain reads DTGVSQNPRHKITKRGQNVTFRCDPISEHNRLYWYRQTLGQGPEFLTYFQNEAQLEKSRLLSDRFSAERPKGSFSTLEIQRTEQGDSAMYLCASRQRGGAETQYFGPGTRLLVL.

This chain links TRBV19 with TRBJ1-2, with TRBD1 matching over 10 bases. Unmatched junction bases numbered 7, after V lost 5 bases and J lost 4 bases. The germline V gene encodes CDR1 LNHDA and CDR2 SQIVND (reference sequence). The CDR3 extends over 15 amino acids. Written as DNA, the CDR3 is TGTGCCAGTAGTCCCCGGGGACAGGGGACCTATGGCTACACCTTC. It codes for CASSPRGQGTYGYTF.

This chain links TRBV4-1 with TRBJ1-1; D perhaps matches TRBD1 (6 bases). Germline V gene sequence: CDR1 MGHRA, CDR2 YSYEKL. V lost 1 base and J 5 bases, leaving 17 bases between the germline ends. The CDR3 is 16 amino acids. For the CDR3, the DNA is TGCGCCAGCAGCCAAGGGCCAGGGGAGGGGCGTACTGAAGCTTTCTTT. Amino acids: CASSQGPGEGRTEAFF.

The chain is built from TRBV29-1 and TRBJ1-1; maybe TRBD1 (6 bases). V dropped 4 bases and J dropped 4 bases, with 13 bases sitting between them. The CDR3 is made up of 13 amino acids. Germline CDR1 reads SQVTM; CDR2 reads ANQGSEA. The CDR3 DNA is TGCAGCGTTGTTGAACAGGGCCTCACTGAAGCTTTCTTT. Its protein is CSVVEQGLTEAFF. Together with reference TRBV29-1 and TRBJ1-1, the CDR3 gives the full variable domain: SAVISQKPSRDICQRGTSLTIQCQVDSQVTMMFWYRQQPGQSLTLIATANQGSEATYESGFVIDKFPISRPNLTFSTLTVSNMSPEDSSIYLCSVVEQGLTEAFFGQGTRLTVV.